This T cell receptor (beta chain) was obtained from a study of cytotoxic CD8 clonotypes in ibrutinib-treated CLL. Study-wide background: IGHV unmutated 17 to 18; relapsed/refractory fewer than 13; treatment-naive more than 14.

Profiling relied on immunoSEQ multiplex PCR, and the TCRdb table lists in-frame clones only, not all of them. Of about 310,000 clones in the sample, more than 65% were seen once. To note about this clone: Its antigen remains unknown.

Germline loops: CDR1 SQVTM, CDR2 ANQGSEA. CDR3 length equals 14 residues. V dropped 6 bases and J dropped 3 bases, with 18 bases sitting between them. Whole-study findings and limits: T-cell clonality at baseline went above that of age-matched healthy donors and rose and fell with circulating CD8+ T-cell counts.

The specimen comprised PBMCs, sampled before ibrutinib treatment. The source of this sequence is a human donor with chronic lymphocytic leukemia. This rearrangement joins TRBV29-1 to TRBJ2-7; no clear D. The CDR3 bases are TGCAGCGTCGAAACCGCTAGTACCCACTACGAGCAGTACTTC. Its translation is CSVETASTHYEQYF.